These 16 T cell receptor beta chains were all obtained from the same sample, sequenced in a study of cytomegalovirus exposure and HLA in healthy donors. Primers: 60 Vbeta forward and 13 Jbeta reverse. Libraries were prepared by immunoSEQ multiplex PCR; TCRdb keeps only in-frame clonotypes and omits some of them. The table lists about 270,000 clones, 80% to 90% of them singletons. Sequenced material: PBMCs. The source is a man aged 40-55 years in good health and CMV-seropositive.

This clone was recorded once. The conserved closing phenylalanine or tryptophan is absent in this CDR3, likely reflecting a read error. The limits of the CDR3 on the DNA are not certain, so only TCRdb's listed CDR3 is given. The rearrangement links TRBV6-1 to TRBJ1-2; TRBD1 is the table's D call, not checked against the DNA. The CDR3 length is 13 residues, termini included. Germline CDR1 reads MNHNS; CDR2 reads SASEGT. CDR3 region: CASTKGQGERAGL.

This CDR3 is CASSIGTGGYEQYF. CDR3 coding DNA: TGTGCCAGCAGCATCGGGACAGGGGGCTACGAGCAGTACTTC. The V call is TRBV9, the J call TRBJ2-7, with 11 bases fitting TRBD1. The J segment lost 3 bases and the V segment lost 4 bases, leaving 3 bases of the junction unmatched. There are 14 residues in the CDR3. Germline V gene data show CDR1 as SGDLS and CDR2 as YYNGEE.

The chain carries TRBV9 and TRBJ2-7, with D possibly matching TRBD1 (6 bases). V gave up 3 bases and J gave up 2 bases, with 15 bases separating them. This CDR3 has 15 amino acids. CDR1 is SGDLS, CDR2 YYNGEE, per germline. The CDR3 is CASSATGKGTYEQYF. The CDR3, as DNA: TGTGCCAGCAGCGCTACAGGGAAAGGTACCTACGAGCAGTACTTC.

Only one count was recorded for this clone. This sequence joins TRBV11-2 and TRBJ2-1, with 9 nucleotides matching TRBD2. Germline V gene data show CDR1 as SGHAT and CDR2 as FQNNGV. The CDR3 runs 15 residues. The V and J ends lost 1 base and 5 bases, in that order; junction bases with no gene match: 3. Here the CDR3 reads CASSLGLAGHNEQFF. As DNA, the CDR3 is TGTGCCAGCAGCTTAGGGCTAGCGGGGCACAATGAGCAGTTCTTC.

J is TRBJ1-2 and V is TRBV7-2; maybe TRBD1 (5 bases). The V end was cut by 3 bases, the J end by 4 bases, with 18 bases between. Per germline, CDR1 SGHTA and CDR2 FQGNSA. CDR3 length equals 16 residues. CDR3 sequence (DNA): TGTGCCAGCAGCTTCGCCGGACGGGTCCAGGGCTATGGCTACACCTTC. It is translated as CASSFAGRVQGYGYTF.

The V and J genes are TRBV11-2 and TRBJ2-1; 10 positions agree with TRBD2. CDR1 and CDR2 (germline): SGHAT, FQNNGV. V lost 5 bases, J lost 7 bases, and 2 bases stayed unmatched. The CDR3 has 13 residues. CDR3 nucleotides: TGTGCCAGCAGCGTTAGCGGGAGGAATGAGCAGTTCTTC. The encoded protein is CASSVSGRNEQFF.

The CDR3 DNA sequence: TGCGCCAGCAGGCTTAAAGTTGACTCGCGGGATGGCAATGAGCAGTTCTTC. Amino acids: CASRLKVDSRDGNEQFF. The chain is built from TRBV4-1 and TRBJ2-1, with TRBD2 as a possible D gene (6 bases). Germline lookup yields CDR1 MGHRA and CDR2 YSYEKL. The CDR3 spans 17 residues. Trimming stripped 6 bases from V and 6 bases from J, with 24 bases between.

As regards this clone: The same CDR3 is also encoded by other DNA sequences in this sample. The V and J genes are TRBV11-2 and TRBJ1-5; possible D gene TRBD1, 5 bases. The CDR3 length is 13 residues. CDR1 is SGHAT and CDR2 is FQNNGV in the germline V gene. V was pared by 0 bases and J by 7 bases, with 7 bases between. The CDR3 loop is CASSLDRGQPQHF. In DNA, the CDR3 is TGTGCCAGCAGCTTAGATCGGGGGCAGCCCCAGCATTTT.

The V gene is TRBV7-3, the J gene TRBJ2-1; the D is unclear. This CDR3 is built from 13 residues. Germline CDR1 and CDR2: SGHTA and FQGTGA. V was clipped by 1 base and J by 4 bases, with 5 bases between them. In DNA form, the CDR3 reads TGTGCCAGCAGCTTAAGTCTATACAATGAGCAGTTCTTC. This gives the protein CASSLSLYNEQFF.

The genes are TRBV2 and TRBJ1-2; 7 positions match TRBD1. Germline-derived CDR1 and CDR2 are SNHLY and FYNNEI. The CDR3 loop spans 12 amino acids. V dropped 5 bases and J dropped 8; count of bases not matched to a gene: 5. CDR3 nucleotides: TGTGCCAGCAGTAGACAGGGAAGAGGCTACACCTTC. Translation: CASSRQGRGYTF. The whole variable domain, filled in from reference TRBV2 and TRBJ1-2, reads EPEVTQTPSHQVTQMGQEVILRCVPISNHLYFYWYRQILGQKVEFLVSFYNNEISEKSEIFDDQFSVERPDGSNFTLKIRSTKLEDSAMYFCASSRQGRGYTFGSGTRLTVV.

This chain links TRBV28 with TRBJ1-2, with 10 positions matching TRBD1. The trim removed 6 bases at V and 5 bases at J, leaving 6 bases unmatched. This CDR3 is built from 14 residues. Germline CDR1 is MDHEN and CDR2 is SYDVKM. The DNA for the CDR3 is TGTGCCAGCAGAAGGGACAGGGGCTTATATGGCTACACCTTC. It translates to CASRRDRGLYGYTF.

The gene calls are TRBV6-6 and TRBJ1-1; TRBD1 aligns across 9 bases. This CDR3 spans 13 amino acids. J lost 1 base, V lost 10 bases, and 4 bases had no gene match. The germline CDR1 and CDR2 sequences are MNHNY and SVGAGI (reference sequence). The CDR3 coding sequence is TGTGCCATGGGACAGGGATCGAACACTGAAGCTTTCTTT. This sequence encodes CAMGQGSNTEAFF.

DNA of the CDR3: TGTGCCTGGCACCGGGGGGTCCGTTCACCCCTCCACTTT. Translated: CAWHRGVRSPLHF. V is TRBV30 and J is TRBJ1-6; D perhaps matches TRBD1 (5 bases). Trimming shortened V by 5 bases and J by 9 bases, and 14 bases separated the two germline ends. This CDR3 is 13 amino acids long. The germline CDR1 and CDR2 sequences are GTSNPN and SVGIG (reference sequence).

The V call is TRBV4-1, the J call TRBJ1-3; D is possibly TRBD1 (5 bases). Deletions cut 0 bases from V and 0 bases from J, with 6 bases between. Germline values: CDR1 MGHRA, CDR2 YSYEKL. The CDR3 spans 15 residues. DNA for the CDR3: TGCGCCAGCAGCCAAGATCAGGGCTCTGGAAACACCATATATTTT. Translation: CASSQDQGSGNTIYF.

This clone was observed a single time. The chain is built from TRBV7-2 and TRBJ1-5; the D gene is possibly TRBD1 (5 bases). Trimming removed 0 bases from V and 4 bases from J, with 10 bases in between. Germline lookup yields CDR1 SGHTA and CDR2 FQGNSA. The length of the CDR3 is 15 residues. The CDR3 spells CASSLAWGSNQPQHF. CDR3 DNA sequence: TGTGCCAGCAGCTTAGCGTGGGGCTCTAATCAGCCCCAGCATTTT.

The chain uses TRBV6-1 and TRBJ2-3; 9 positions match TRBD2. The length of the CDR3 is 16 residues. CDR1 is MNHNS and CDR2 is SASEGT in the germline V gene. J lost 5 bases, V lost 2 bases, and 8 bases had no gene match. CDR3 nucleotides: TGTGCCAGCAGTGAACTAGCGGGACCGATGGAAGATACGCAGTATTTT. Encoded protein: CASSELAGPMEDTQYF.